One and the same sample provided the 13 T cell receptor beta chains below, sequenced in a study of response to subunit inactivated influenza vaccine. TCRdb re-called the RT-PCR reads with MiXCR, one entry per CDR3 protein. This table has fewer than 700,000 distinct CDR3 sequences, approximately 13% appearing once. Specimen: PBMCs from blood, collected roughly 48 days after vaccination. All receptors derive from a middle-aged man who received an inactivated influenza vaccine.

The genes are TRBV2 and TRBJ1-2; D call uncertain. Trimming took 1 base from V and 7 from J, leaving 7 bases between them. Germline lookup yields CDR1 SNHLY and CDR2 FYNNEI. The CDR3 is made up of 12 amino acids. In nucleotides, the CDR3 is TGTGCCAGCAGTGAAGGGTTGGTTGGCTACACCTTC. Its translation is CASSEGLVGYTF.

This rearrangement joins TRBV10-3 to TRBJ2-2; tentatively, D is TRBD1 (6 bases). The CDR3 spans 15 residues. V lost 4 bases to trimming and J lost 7 bases, with 16 bases between them. The germline V gene has CDR1 ENHRY and CDR2 SYGVKD. The chain's CDR3 is CAISGGPRAGGELFF. Written as DNA, the CDR3 is TGTGCCATCAGTGGGGGGCCTAGGGCCGGCGGGGAGCTGTTTTTT.

The rearrangement joins TRBV9 to TRBJ1-1, with D unresolved. The CDR3 is made up of 12 amino acids. Trimming took 4 bases from V and 7 from J, leaving 11 bases between them. Germline V gene sequence: CDR1 SGDLS, CDR2 YYNGEE. The CDR3 nucleotides are TGTGCCAGCAGCATCACAACGGGTGAAGCTTTCTTT. It codes for CASSITTGEAFF.

This clonotype was seen many times. The chain carries TRBV29-1 and TRBJ2-3; 10 nucleotides agree with TRBD2. The CDR3 loop spans 15 amino acids. Germline assignment: CDR1 SQVTM and CDR2 ANQGSEA. Germline trimming cut 5 bases from V and 1 base from J; bases unmatched to any gene: 6. CDR3 protein: CSVNPAGGGTDTQYF. CDR3 DNA sequence: TGCAGCGTTAATCCAGCGGGAGGGGGCACAGATACGCAGTATTTT.

The chain combines TRBV6-1 with TRBJ2-1; 15 bases are shared with TRBD2. The germline CDR1 and CDR2 sequences are MNHNS and SASEGT. This CDR3 has 18 residues. The trim removed 6 bases at V and 6 bases at J, leaving 12 bases unmatched. The CDR3 region has the DNA TGTGCCAGCAGCCCTCCGGGACTAGCGGGAGGATTTAGCAATGAGCAGTTCTTC. This codes for CASSPPGLAGGFSNEQFF.

This clonotype turned up a few times. The V and J genes are TRBV7-8 and TRBJ2-1; 8 bases map to TRBD2. Germline values: CDR1 SGHVS, CDR2 FQNEAQ. V dropped 5 bases and J dropped 3; count of bases not matched to a gene: 9. The CDR3 is 16 residues long. As DNA, the CDR3 is TGTGCCAGCAGCCAACCGTCGGGGGGGCGCTACAATGAGCAGTTCTTC. Amino acids: CASSQPSGGRYNEQFF.

This clonotype has a handful of counts. The chain carries TRBV20-1 and TRBJ2-2, with TRBD2 identical over 10 bases. This CDR3 spans 18 amino acids. V lost 0 bases to trimming and J lost 4 bases; unmatched junction nucleotides: 11. Germline CDR1 DFQATT, CDR2 SNEGSKA (reference sequence). Written as DNA, the CDR3 is TGCAGTGCTAGAGACTACGCCGGGACTAGCGCGGGCACCGGGGAGCTGTTTTTT. It specifies CSARDYAGTSAGTGELFF.

This clonotype was counted between two and nine times. V usage is TRBV10-2 and J usage is TRBJ2-1; D not resolved. Trimming left V 6 bases short and J 16 bases short, with 16 bases between. The CDR3 is made up of 11 amino acids. Germline V CDR1 and CDR2: WSHSY, SAAADI. The CDR3 is CASSLALAIFF. CDR3 DNA sequence: TGCGCCAGCAGCCTGGCCTTAGCAATCTTCTTC.

This clonotype was recorded a few times. The V gene is TRBV20-1, the J gene TRBJ1-1; D perhaps matches TRBD1 (6 bases). V lost 8 bases, J lost 7 bases, and 17 bases lay in between. Looked up from germline, CDR1 is DFQATT and CDR2 is SNEGSKA (reference sequence). The CDR3 totals 12 residues. The CDR3 protein is CSNGQNGIEAFF. In DNA, the CDR3 is TGCAGTAATGGACAGAATGGAATTGAAGCTTTCTTT.

The sample holds a few counts of this clonotype. V usage is TRBV6-5 and J usage is TRBJ2-3, with D unclear. V was shortened by 2 bases and J by 0 bases, with 9 bases between the two germline ends. CDR1 is MNHEY and CDR2 is SVGAGI in the germline V gene. CDR3 length: 15 residues. The CDR3: CASSYTPWSTDTQYF. In nucleotides, the CDR3 is TGTGCCAGCAGTTACACCCCTTGGAGCACAGATACGCAGTATTTT.

This clonotype appeared many times. The V gene is TRBV7-2, the J gene TRBJ2-3, with TRBD2 matching over 8 bases. Germline V CDR1 and CDR2: SGHTA, FQGNSA. Trimming at V came to 5 bases and at J to 4 bases, leaving 5 bases not matched to a gene. The CDR3 loop spans 14 amino acids. CDR3 sequence (DNA): TGTGCCAGCAGCCGGACTAGCCGCGCAGATACGCAGTATTTT. Amino acids: CASSRTSRADTQYF.

The rearrangement links TRBV12-3 or TRBV12-4 to TRBJ1-1; no firm D call. V lost 5 bases to trimming and J lost 2 bases, with 9 bases between them. The CDR3 covers 13 residues. The CDR3 protein is CASSPGSNTEAFF. CDR3 coding DNA: TGTGCCAGCAGTCCGGGGAGCAACACTGAAGCTTTCTTT.

This clonotype was observed a handful of times. This rearrangement joins TRBV7-2 to TRBJ1-3, with D uncertain. Germline V gene data show CDR1 as SGHTA and CDR2 as FQGNSA. Trimming shortened V by 3 bases and J by 0 bases, and 9 bases separated the two germline ends. The CDR3 has 15 amino acids. The CDR3 DNA is TGTGCCAGCAGCTTGAGGTTACCCTCTGGAAACACCATATATTTT. Its translation is CASSLRLPSGNTIYF.